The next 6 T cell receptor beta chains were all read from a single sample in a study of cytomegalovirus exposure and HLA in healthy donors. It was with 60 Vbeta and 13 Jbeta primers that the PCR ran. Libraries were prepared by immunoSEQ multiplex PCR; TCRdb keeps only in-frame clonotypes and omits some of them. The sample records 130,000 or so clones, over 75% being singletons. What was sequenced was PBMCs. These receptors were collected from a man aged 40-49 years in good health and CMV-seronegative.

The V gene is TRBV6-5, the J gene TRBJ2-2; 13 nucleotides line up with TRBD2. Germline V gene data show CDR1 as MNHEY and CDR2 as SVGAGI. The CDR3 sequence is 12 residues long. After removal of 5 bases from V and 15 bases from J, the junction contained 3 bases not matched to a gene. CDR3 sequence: CASSPTSGRMFF. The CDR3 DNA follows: TGTGCCAGCAGTCCGACTAGCGGGAGGATGTTTTTT.

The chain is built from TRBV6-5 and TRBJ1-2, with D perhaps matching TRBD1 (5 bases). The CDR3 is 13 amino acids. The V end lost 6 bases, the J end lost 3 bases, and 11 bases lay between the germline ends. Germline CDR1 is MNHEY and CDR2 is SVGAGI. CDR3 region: CASRVDRDYGYTF. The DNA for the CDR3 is TGTGCCAGCAGAGTAGACAGAGACTATGGCTACACCTTC.

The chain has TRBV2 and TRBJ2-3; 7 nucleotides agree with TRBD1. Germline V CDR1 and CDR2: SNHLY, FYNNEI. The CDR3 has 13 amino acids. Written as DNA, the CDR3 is TGTGGGGGACAGCCGGAAAACACAGATACGCAGTATTTT. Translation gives CGGQPENTDTQYF.

The CDR3 loop is CASSSLPGGGYTF. The CDR3 nucleotides are TGTGCCAGCAGTTCCCTCCCCGGGGGTGGCTACACCTTC. V is TRBV27 and J is TRBJ1-2; weak D call: TRBD1 (5 bases). The V gene's germline CDR1 is MNHEY and CDR2 SMNVEV (reference sequence). The CDR3 consists of 13 residues. V lost 4 bases to trimming and J lost 7 bases, with 13 bases between them.

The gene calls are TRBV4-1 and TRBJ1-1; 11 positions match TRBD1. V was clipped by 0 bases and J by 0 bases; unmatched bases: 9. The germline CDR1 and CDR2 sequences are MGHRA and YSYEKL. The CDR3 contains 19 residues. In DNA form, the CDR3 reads TGCGCCAGCAGCCAAGAAAAGGGGACAGGGGGGATTCTGAACACTGAAGCTTTCTTT. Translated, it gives CASSQEKGTGGILNTEAFF.

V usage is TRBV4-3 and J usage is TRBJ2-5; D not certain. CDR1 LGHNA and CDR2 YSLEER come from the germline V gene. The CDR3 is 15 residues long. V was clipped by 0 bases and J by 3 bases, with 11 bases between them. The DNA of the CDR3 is TGCGCCAGCAGCCAAGATATAGCAGCTGAAGAGACCCAGTACTTC. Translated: CASSQDIAAEETQYF.